In this sample, the clone carrying this TCR beta chain turned up once. These data belong to a study of PD-1 blockade in mismatch repair-deficient tumors. Study context: Patients had approximately 12 mismatch repair-deficient cancer types, all previously treated and progressing.

The protocol was immunoSEQ multiplex PCR, while the TCRdb copy is restricted to in-frame clones and leaves out a portion. The sample includes approximately 100,000 clones, roughly four fifths seen only once; the top ten take about 6.3%. All patients were mismatch repair deficient, assessed by either PCR or immunohistochemistry. A few pembrolizumab responders had their TCRs sequenced. This CDR3 region has 15 residues. V was clipped by 0 bases and J by 5 bases; unmatched bases: 6. Germline V gene data show CDR1 as MNHEY and CDR2 as SMNVEV (reference sequence). This receptor was taken from an adult with mismatch repair-deficient cancer. This chain joins TRBV27 and TRBJ1-2; the match to TRBD1 covers 7 bases. The material was peripheral blood, obtained approximately 35 weeks after starting pembrolizumab. CDR3 in DNA: TGTGCCAGCAGTTTATCTCCAGGGGGAATTTATGGCTACACCTTC. This gives the protein CASSLSPGGIYGYTF.